A single sample is the source of the 15 T cell receptor beta chains below, sequenced in a study of identical twins. TCRdb re-called the 5' RACE reads with MiXCR, one entry per CDR3 protein. This sample has 300,000 to 400,000 distinct CDR3 sequences, with roughly 9% found just once. Sequenced: naive T cells sorted from blood. The receptor source for this set is a woman aged 50 to 60 in good health.

This clonotype was counted at least ten times. This rearrangement joins TRBV12-3 or TRBV12-4 to TRBJ2-3, with 13 positions matching TRBD2. The CDR3 covers 15 residues. The V and J ends lost 7 bases and 6 bases, in that order; junction bases with no gene match: 7. The CDR3 reads CASTRTSGSSDTQYF. In DNA, the CDR3 is TGTGCCAGCACCCGGACTAGCGGGAGTAGCGATACGCAGTATTTT.

J is TRBJ2-7 and V is TRBV12-3 or TRBV12-4, with 15 bases fitting TRBD2. The CDR3 loop spans 15 amino acids. Trimming removed 5 bases from V and 4 bases from J; junction bases left unmatched: 3. CDR3 amino acids: CASSLGTSGRYEQYV. CDR3 DNA sequence: TGTGCCAGCAGTCTCGGGACTAGCGGGAGGTACGAGCAGTACGTC.

This chain links TRBV4-1 with TRBJ2-3, with 7 bases lining up with TRBD1. Germline V lookup: CDR1 MGHRA, CDR2 YSYEKL. The V segment lost 1 base and the J segment 2 bases; nucleotides outside the gene matches: 6. This CDR3 has 16 amino acids. This CDR3 is CASSQGLGTVTDTQYF. In DNA form, the CDR3 reads TGCGCCAGCAGCCAAGGTCTGGGGACAGTCACAGATACGCAGTATTTT.

This clonotype was observed many times. The CDR3, as DNA: TGTGCCAGCAGCCAGCTAGCGGGAGTCACGAATGAGCAGTTCTTC. Amino acids: CASSQLAGVTNEQFF. The V and J genes are TRBV12-3 or TRBV12-4 and TRBJ2-1, with 10 bases matching TRBD2. This CDR3 has 15 residues. Germline trimming cut 6 bases from V and 7 bases from J; bases unmatched to any gene: 9.

This clonotype has ten or more counts. The V gene is TRBV9, the J gene TRBJ2-1; 8 bases map to TRBD2. After removal of 3 bases from V and 4 bases from J, the junction contained 6 bases not matched to a gene. The CDR3 runs to 15 residues. The germline V gene encodes CDR1 SGDLS and CDR2 YYNGEE. In nucleotides, the CDR3 is TGTGCCAGCAGCGCTAGCGGGCTTCCTTACAATGAGCAGTTCTTC. This translates into CASSASGLPYNEQFF.

This clonotype was observed a handful of times. This sequence joins TRBV10-2 and TRBJ1-1; 7 bases fit TRBD1. The length of the CDR3 is 15 residues. CDR1 is WSHSY, CDR2 SAAADI, per germline. The J segment lost 6 bases and the V segment lost 6 bases, leaving 13 bases of the junction unmatched. DNA for the CDR3: TGCGCCAGCAGCCGACAGGGAGTCGGCAACGCTGAAGCTTTCTTT. Protein: CASSRQGVGNAEAFF.

At least ten counts were recorded for this clonotype. The genes are TRBV12-3 or TRBV12-4 and TRBJ2-7; 9 bases are shared with TRBD2. This CDR3 spans 15 amino acids. V was clipped by 3 bases and J by 3 bases; unmatched bases: 6. CDR3 region: CASSLASGRHYEQYF. CDR3 nucleotide sequence: TGTGCCAGCAGTTTGGCGAGCGGGAGGCACTACGAGCAGTACTTC.

This clonotype turned up a few times. This CDR3 reads CASSQELLAGWEQFF. Written as DNA, the CDR3 is TGTGCCAGCAGCCAAGAGTTACTAGCGGGTTGGGAGCAGTTCTTC. This chain uses TRBV3-1 with TRBJ2-1; TRBD2 matches at 9 bases. With V trimmed by 0 bases and J by 10 bases, 7 bases remained unmatched. In germline, CDR1 is LGHDT, CDR2 YNNKEL (reference sequence). This CDR3 has 15 residues.

The V call is TRBV5-1, the J call TRBJ2-7; unclear D gene. Germline V gene data show CDR1 as SGHRS and CDR2 as YFSETQ. The V end was cut by 1 base, the J end by 1 base, with 6 bases between. The CDR3 sequence is 13 residues long. The CDR3 DNA reads TGCGCCAGCAGCTTGCCCCCATCCTACGAGCAGTACTTC. Its protein product is CASSLPPSYEQYF.

The gene calls are TRBV6-6 and TRBJ1-6, with a weak D call TRBD1 (6 bases). The germline V gene has CDR1 MNHNY and CDR2 SVGAGI (reference sequence). V was pared by 6 bases and J by 6 bases, with 15 bases between. The CDR3 is 15 residues long. CDR3 amino acids: CASRDGQTSNSPLHF. The CDR3 DNA reads as TGTGCCAGCAGGGATGGACAGACTTCTAATTCACCCCTCCACTTT.

Notes on this clonotype: An end of the junction differs from the germline gene, which may be a read error. The chain carries TRBV20-1 and TRBJ1-5; D is ambiguous. The CDR3 extends over 13 amino acids. CDR1 is DFQATT, CDR2 SNEGSKA, per germline (reference sequence). This chain's CDR3 is CNASQNSNQPQHF. The CDR3, as DNA: TGCAATGCTAGCCAGAATAGCAATCAGCCCCAGCATTTT.

CDR3: CASRRQVLNTGELFF. The DNA for the CDR3 is TGTGCCAGCAGACGACAGGTATTGAACACCGGGGAGCTGTTTTTT. V and J are TRBV6-1 and TRBJ2-2; tentatively, D is TRBD1 (6 bases). In germline, CDR1 is MNHNS, CDR2 SASEGT. V dropped 6 bases and J dropped 1 base, with 12 bases sitting between them. The CDR3 contains 15 residues.

The chain uses TRBV20-1 and TRBJ2-5, with TRBD1 as a possible D gene (7 bases). From germline, CDR1 is DFQATT and CDR2 SNEGSKA (reference sequence). The CDR3 spans 14 residues. Trimming removed 0 bases from V and 5 bases from J, with 13 bases in between. The CDR3 is CSARERRGRETQYF. In nucleotides, the CDR3 is TGCAGTGCTAGAGAAAGGAGGGGGCGCGAGACCCAGTACTTC.

The rearrangement joins TRBV12-3 or TRBV12-4 to TRBJ1-5; 10 bases match TRBD1. V was pared by 4 bases and J by 1 base, with 1 base of the junction left unmatched. CDR3 length equals 15 residues. The CDR3 DNA reads as TGTGCCAGCAGTTGGGGACAGGGGAGCAATCAGCCCCAGCATTTT. Protein: CASSWGQGSNQPQHF.

V and J are TRBV15 and TRBJ2-1; TRBD2 matches 10 bases. The junction had 10 bases not matched to a gene; V was cut back by 3 bases and J by 8 bases. CDR1 is LNHNV and CDR2 is YYDKDF in the germline V gene (reference sequence). There are 16 residues in the CDR3. As DNA, the CDR3 is TGTGCCACCAGCAGCCTTAGCGGGAGGTACCTTGATGAGCAGTTCTTC. Encoded protein: CATSSLSGRYLDEQFF.